The present T cell receptor beta chain was sequenced within a study of blood T cell repertoires in COVID-19. Study-level background: Specimens from acute and convalescent COVID-19 originated in the United States, Italy and Spain. PBMCs, B-cell-depleted T cells, or T cells were the source of the cDNA or gDNA that made up the material.

Original processing notes: Reference gene primer amplification in the assay estimated nucleated cell counts. Produced via immunoSEQ multiplex PCR; TCRdb's table is partial and in-frame only. The V and J calls and clone size come from that table; D and trimming were worked out from the DNA. The table shows fewer than 250,000 clones, with about 87% occurring only once. The CDR3 sequence is 15 residues long. Trimming at V came to 4 bases and at J to 1 base, leaving 8 bases not matched to a gene. Germline CDR1 and CDR2: SGHNT and YYREEE (reference sequence). The rearrangement uses TRBV5-4 and TRBJ2-7; 7 bases match TRBD1. The sequenced material came from peripheral blood. This TCR was recovered from a man in his 70s with acute or convalescent COVID-19. The CDR3 DNA sequence: TGTGCCAGCAGCCAAGACAGGGTGACTTCCTACGAGCAGTACTTC. Translating gives CASSQDRVTSYEQYF. Drawing the rest from reference TRBV5-4 and TRBJ2-7, the complete variable domain is ETGVTQSPTHLIKTRGQQVTLRCSSQSGHNTVSWYQQALGQGPQFIFQYYREEENGRGNFPPRFSGLQFPNYSSELNVNALELDDSALYLCASSQDRVTSYEQYFGPGTRLTVT.